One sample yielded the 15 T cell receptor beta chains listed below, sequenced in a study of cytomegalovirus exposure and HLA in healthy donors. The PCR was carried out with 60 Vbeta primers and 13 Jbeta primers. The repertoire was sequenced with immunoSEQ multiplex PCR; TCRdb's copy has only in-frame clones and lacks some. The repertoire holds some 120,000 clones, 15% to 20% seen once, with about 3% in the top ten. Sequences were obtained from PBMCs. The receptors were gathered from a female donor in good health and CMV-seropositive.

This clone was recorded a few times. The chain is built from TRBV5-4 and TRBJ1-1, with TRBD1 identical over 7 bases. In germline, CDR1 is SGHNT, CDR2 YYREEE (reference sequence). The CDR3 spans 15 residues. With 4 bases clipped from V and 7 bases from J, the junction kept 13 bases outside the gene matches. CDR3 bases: TGTGCCAGCAGCATACCGGGACAGAATAAAAATGAAGCTTTCTTT. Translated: CASSIPGQNKNEAFF.

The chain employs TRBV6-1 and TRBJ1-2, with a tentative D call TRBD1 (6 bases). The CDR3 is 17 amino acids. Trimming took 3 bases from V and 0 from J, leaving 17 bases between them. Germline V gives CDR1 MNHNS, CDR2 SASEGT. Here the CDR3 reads CASSDYREVRTNYGYTF. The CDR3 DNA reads TGTGCCAGCAGTGACTACAGGGAAGTAAGAACTAACTATGGCTACACCTTC.

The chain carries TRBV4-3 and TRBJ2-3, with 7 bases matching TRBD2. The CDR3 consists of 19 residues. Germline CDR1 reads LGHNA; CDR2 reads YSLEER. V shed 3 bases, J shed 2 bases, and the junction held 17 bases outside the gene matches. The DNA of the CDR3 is TGCGCCAGCAGCCAGGATTTCCCACTAACTAGCGCGGCCACAGATACGCAGTATTTT. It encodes CASSQDFPLTSAATDTQYF.

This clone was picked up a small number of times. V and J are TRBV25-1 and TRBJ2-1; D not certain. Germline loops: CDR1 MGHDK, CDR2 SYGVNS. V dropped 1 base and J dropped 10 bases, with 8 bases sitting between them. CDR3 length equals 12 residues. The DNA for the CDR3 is TGTGCCAGCAGTGAATGGAGTAAAGAGCAGTTCTTC. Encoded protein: CASSEWSKEQFF.

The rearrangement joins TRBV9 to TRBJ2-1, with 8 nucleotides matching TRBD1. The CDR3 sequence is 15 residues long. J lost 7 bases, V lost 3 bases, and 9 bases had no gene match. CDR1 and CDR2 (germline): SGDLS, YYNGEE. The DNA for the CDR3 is TGTGCCAGCAGCGCAGGACAGGGTCAAGTTAATGAGCAGTTCTTC. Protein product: CASSAGQGQVNEQFF. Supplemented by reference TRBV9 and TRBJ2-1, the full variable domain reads DSGVTQTPKHLITATGQRVTLRCSPRSGDLSVYWYQQSLDQGLQFLIQYYNGEERAKGNILERFSAQQFPDLHSELNLSSLELGDSALYFCASSAGQGQVNEQFFGPGTRLTVL.

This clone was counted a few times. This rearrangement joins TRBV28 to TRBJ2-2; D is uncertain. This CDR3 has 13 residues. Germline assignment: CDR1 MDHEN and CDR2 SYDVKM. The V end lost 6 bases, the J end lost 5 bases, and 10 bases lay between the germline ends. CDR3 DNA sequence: TGTGCCAGCAGAAAGCTGGAGACCGGGGAGCTGTTTTTT. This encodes CASRKLETGELFF.

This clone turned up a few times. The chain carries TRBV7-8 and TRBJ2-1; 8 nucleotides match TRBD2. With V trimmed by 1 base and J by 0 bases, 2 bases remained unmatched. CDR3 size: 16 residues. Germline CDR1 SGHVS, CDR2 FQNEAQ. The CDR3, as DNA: TGTGCCAGCAGCTTAGTGGCGGGGGGCTCCTACAATGAGCAGTTCTTC. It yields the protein CASSLVAGGSYNEQFF.

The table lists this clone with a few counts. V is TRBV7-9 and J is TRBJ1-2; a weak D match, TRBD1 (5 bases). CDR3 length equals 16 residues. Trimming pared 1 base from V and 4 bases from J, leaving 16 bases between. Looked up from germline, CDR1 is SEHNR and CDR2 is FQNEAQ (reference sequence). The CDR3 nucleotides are TGTGCCAGCAGCTTAGTTGGGGCAGCAACCCTCTATGGCTACACCTTC. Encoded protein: CASSLVGAATLYGYTF.

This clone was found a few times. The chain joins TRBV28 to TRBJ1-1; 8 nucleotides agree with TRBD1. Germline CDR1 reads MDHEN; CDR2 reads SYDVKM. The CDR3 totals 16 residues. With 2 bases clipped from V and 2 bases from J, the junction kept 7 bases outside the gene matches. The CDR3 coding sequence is TGTGCCAGCAGTTTAGGAGGACAGGGATATAACACTGAAGCTTTCTTT. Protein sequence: CASSLGGQGYNTEAFF. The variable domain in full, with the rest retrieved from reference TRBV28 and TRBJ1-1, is DVKVTQSSRYLVKRTGEKVFLECVQDMDHENMFWYRQDPGLGLRLIYFSYDVKMKEKGDIPEGYSVSREKKERFSLILESASTNQTSMYLCASSLGGQGYNTEAFFGQGTRLTVV.

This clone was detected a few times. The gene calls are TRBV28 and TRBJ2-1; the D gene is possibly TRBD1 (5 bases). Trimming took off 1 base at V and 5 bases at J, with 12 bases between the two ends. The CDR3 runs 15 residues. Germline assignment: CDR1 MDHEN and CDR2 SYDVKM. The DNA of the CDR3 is TGTGCCAGCAGTTTATTCGCAGGGATCCACAATGAGCAGTTCTTC. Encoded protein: CASSLFAGIHNEQFF.

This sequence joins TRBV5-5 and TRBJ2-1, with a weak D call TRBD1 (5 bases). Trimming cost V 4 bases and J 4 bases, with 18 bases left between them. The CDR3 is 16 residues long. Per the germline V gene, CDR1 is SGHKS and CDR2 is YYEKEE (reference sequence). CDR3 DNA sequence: TGTGCCAGCAGCCCGGAAGGGGTTGACGGGTACAATGAGCAGTTCTTC. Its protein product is CASSPEGVDGYNEQFF.

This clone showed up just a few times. The CDR3 DNA sequence: TGTGCCAGCGAAGAACAGGGGGTAGATCAGCCCCAGCATTTT. It translates to CASEEQGVDQPQHF. This chain joins TRBV2 and TRBJ1-5, with 8 positions matching TRBD1. In germline, CDR1 is SNHLY, CDR2 FYNNEI. CDR3 size: 14 residues. V shed 8 bases and J 5 bases; nucleotides not matched to a gene: 8. Full variable domain (remainder filled in from reference TRBV2 and TRBJ1-5): EPEVTQTPSHQVTQMGQEVILRCVPISNHLYFYWYRQILGQKVEFLVSFYNNEISEKSEIFDDQFSVERPDGSNFTLKIRSTKLEDSAMYFCASEEQGVDQPQHFGDGTRLSIL.

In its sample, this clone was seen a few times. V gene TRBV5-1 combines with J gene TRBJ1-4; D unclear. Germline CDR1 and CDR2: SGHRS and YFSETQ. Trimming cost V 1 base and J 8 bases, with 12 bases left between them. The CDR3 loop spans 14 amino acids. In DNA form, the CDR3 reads TGCGCCAGCAGCTTGTCGGGAGGGCGGGAAAAACTGTTTTTT. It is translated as CASSLSGGREKLFF.

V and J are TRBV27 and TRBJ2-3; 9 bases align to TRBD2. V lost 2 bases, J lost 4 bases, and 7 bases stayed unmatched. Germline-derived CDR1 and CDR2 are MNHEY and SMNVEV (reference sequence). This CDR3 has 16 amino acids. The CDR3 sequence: CASSLIGSGSPDTQYF. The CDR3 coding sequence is TGTGCCAGCAGTTTAATAGGTAGCGGGAGTCCAGATACGCAGTATTTT.

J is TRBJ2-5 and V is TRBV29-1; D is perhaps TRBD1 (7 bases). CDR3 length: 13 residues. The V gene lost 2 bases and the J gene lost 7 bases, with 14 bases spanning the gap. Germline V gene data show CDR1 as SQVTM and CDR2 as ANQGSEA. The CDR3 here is CSVESTQGGTQYF. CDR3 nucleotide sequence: TGCAGCGTTGAATCCACTCAGGGGGGGACCCAGTACTTC.